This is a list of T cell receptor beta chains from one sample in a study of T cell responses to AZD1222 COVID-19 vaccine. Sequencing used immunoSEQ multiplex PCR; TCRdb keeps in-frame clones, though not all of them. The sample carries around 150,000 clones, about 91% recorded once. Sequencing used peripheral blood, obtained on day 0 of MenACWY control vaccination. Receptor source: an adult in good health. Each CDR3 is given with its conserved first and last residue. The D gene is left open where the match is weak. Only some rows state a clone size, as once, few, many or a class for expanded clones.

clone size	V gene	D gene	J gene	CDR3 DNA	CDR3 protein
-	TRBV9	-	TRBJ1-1	TGTGCCAGCAGCACCCATATGAACACTGAAGCTTTCTTT	CASSTHMNTEAFF
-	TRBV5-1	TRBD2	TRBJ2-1	TGCGCCAGCAGCTTGGGTTCGAGCGGGAGGTACCACAATGAGCAGTTCTTC	CASSLGSSGRYHNEQFF
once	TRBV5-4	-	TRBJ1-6	TGTGCCAGCAGCCCCGGACAGAATAATTCACCCCTCCACTTT	CASSPGQNNSPLHF
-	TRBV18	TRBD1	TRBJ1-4	TGTGCCAGCTCACCAGGGCGACAGGGGGCAGGAGAAAAACTGTTTTTT	CASSPGRQGAGEKLFF
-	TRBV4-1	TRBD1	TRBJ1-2	TGCGCCAGCAGCCCACCAAAAGGGACAGGGGAAGGCTACACCTTC	CASSPPKGTGEGYTF
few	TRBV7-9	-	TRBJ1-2	TGTGCCAGCAGCTTAGGGGGGATGCGCGACTACACCTTC	CASSLGGMRDYTF
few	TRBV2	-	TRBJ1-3	TGTGCCAGCAGAGCCGGGACCTTTGGAAACACCATATATTTT	CASRAGTFGNTIYF
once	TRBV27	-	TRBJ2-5	TGTGCCAGCAGTTTATACGGTCAAGAGACCCAGTACTTC	CASSLYGQETQYF
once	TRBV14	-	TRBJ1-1	TGTGCCAGCAGCCCTTGGGGGAGGAACACTGAAGCTTTCTTT	CASSPWGRNTEAFF
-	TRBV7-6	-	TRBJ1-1	TGTGCCAGCAGCTTAGAGCCGGGACATATGAACACTGAAGCTTTCTTT	CASSLEPGHMNTEAFF
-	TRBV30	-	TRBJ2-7	TGTGCCTGGAGTGTAAAACTTTCAGTGGATGAGCAGTACTTC	CAWSVKLSVDEQYF
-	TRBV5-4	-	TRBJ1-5	TGTGCCAGCAGCTTGCCCGGTCAGCCCCAGCATTTT	CASSLPGQPQHF
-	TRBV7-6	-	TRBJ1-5	TGTGCCAGCAGCCCCCAGCCCTCCGGCAGGCCCTATAGCAATCAGCCCCAGCATTTT	CASSPQPSGRPYSNQPQHF
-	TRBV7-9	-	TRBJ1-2	TGTGCCAGCAGCTTAACGGCGTCGTCGGGCTACACCTTC	CASSLTASSGYTF
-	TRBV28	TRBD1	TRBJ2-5	TGTGCCAGCAGTTCCATGGGGACAGCCCAAGAGACCCAGTACTTC	CASSSMGTAQETQYF
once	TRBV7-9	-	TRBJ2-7	TGTGCCAGCAGCTTAGTGGGGGACTCCTACGAGCAGTACTTC	CASSLVGDSYEQYF
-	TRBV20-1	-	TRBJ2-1	TGCAGTGCTCGATTAATCGATGAGCAGTTCTTC	CSARLIDEQFF
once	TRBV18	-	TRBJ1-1	TGTGCCAGCCATGAGTTGTCGCAGGGAATTAAAAACACTGAAGCTTTCTTT	CASHELSQGIKNTEAFF
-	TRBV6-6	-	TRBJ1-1	TGTGCCAGCAGTTTCAGGGACGACACTGAAGCTTTCTTT	CASSFRDDTEAFF
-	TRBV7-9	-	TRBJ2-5	TGTGCCAGCAGCTCAGGTGCGGATCGAGGAGAGACCCAGTACTTC	CASSSGADRGETQYF
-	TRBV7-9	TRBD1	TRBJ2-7	TGTGCCAGCAGCTTGGGACAGGGGGCTCATTACGAGCAGTACTTC	CASSLGQGAHYEQYF
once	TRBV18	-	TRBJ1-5	TGTGCCAGCTCCCCCGTGACAGGCGGCAATCAGCCCCAGCATTTT	CASSPVTGGNQPQHF
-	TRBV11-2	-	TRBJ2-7	TGTGCCAGCAGCTCAGCACGGTGGGAGCAGTACTTC	CASSSARWEQYF
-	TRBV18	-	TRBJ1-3	TGTGCCAGCTCACCACCGGGCACCTCTGGAAACACCATATATTTT	CASSPPGTSGNTIYF
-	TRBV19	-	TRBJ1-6	TGTGCCAGTAGTATGGGGCGTAATAATTCACCCCTCCACTTT	CASSMGRNNSPLHF
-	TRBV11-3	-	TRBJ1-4	TGTGCCAGCAGCTTAGGGGGTCCAACTAATGAAAAACTGTTTTTT	CASSLGGPTNEKLFF
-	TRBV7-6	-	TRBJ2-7	TGTGCCAGCAGCTTGTGGAGGGAAGAGCAGTACTTC	CASSLWREEQYF
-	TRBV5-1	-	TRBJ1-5	TGCGCCAGCCCCATACCCTGGCCCCAGCATTTT	CASPIPWPQHF
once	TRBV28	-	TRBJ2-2	TGTGCCAGCAGTTTTGGCAGCGGCACCGGGGAGCTGTTTTTT	CASSFGSGTGELFF